The rows below give T cell receptor beta chains drawn from one sample of a study of CXCR3-negative and CXCR3-positive naive CD8 T cells. For each CDR3 protein, TCRdb gives one entry from its re-call of the 5' RACE reads, without DNA. The sample table includes tens of thousands of distinct CDR3 sequences. The sequencing sample was made of naive CXCR3+ CD8+ T cells from blood. The receptors here all came from a human donor in good health. Some clones in this sample may be carry-over from other donors' samples. Each CDR3 is given with its conserved first and last residue.

j_gene | v_gene | CDR3aa
TRBJ2-7 | TRBV20-1 | CSASQEGQGASSSYEQYF
TRBJ2-3 | TRBV10-3 | CAIHPDEAGGPGTDTQYF
TRBJ2-1 | TRBV4-3 | CASSQDSPNEQFF
TRBJ2-7 | TRBV21-1 | CASSKAGQGYHEQYF
TRBJ2-7 | TRBV29-1 | CSVEARDTYEQYF
TRBJ2-5 | TRBV4-3 | CASSQDRGRAEVETQYF
TRBJ1-2 | TRBV6-5 | CASSYSTGGSYGYTF
TRBJ2-1 | TRBV9 | CASSVARGGDDEQFF
TRBJ2-2 | TRBV5-1 | CASSLNRPNTGELFF
TRBJ2-7 | TRBV5-4 | CASSPGTTYEQYF
TRBJ2-7 | TRBV3-1 | CASSQGRVSYEQYF
TRBJ2-1 | TRBV6-2/TRBV6-3 | CASSYSYWGSYNEQFF
TRBJ2-5 | TRBV6-6 | CASSYLLAEQETQYF
TRBJ2-3 | TRBV5-5 | CASSLYLDTQYF
TRBJ2-1 | TRBV14 | CASSSSGGQFF
TRBJ1-5 | TRBV27 | CASSLAGNQPQHF
TRBJ1-5 | TRBV7-9 | CASSTGTFDRYQPQHF
TRBJ1-5 | TRBV10-3 | CAISDRQGGQPQHF
TRBJ2-3 | TRBV10-3 | CAITSGGPVDTQYF
TRBJ2-1 | TRBV28 | CASSFSYNEEFF
TRBJ2-1 | TRBV6-5 | CASSYSSGGDGEQFF
TRBJ2-7 | TRBV29-1 | CSYRRTGSYEQYF
TRBJ2-3 | TRBV5-1 | CASSEDSPDTQYF
TRBJ2-3 | TRBV2 | CASSSGTSGLTDTQYF
TRBJ1-6 | TRBV5-1 | CASSLDGRGSPLHF
TRBJ1-2 | TRBV12-3/TRBV12-4 | CASSLGSWGNGYTF
TRBJ1-1 | TRBV3-1 | CASSQERGRSMNTEAFF
TRBJ2-7 | TRBV29-1 | CSVRLGGSYEQYF
TRBJ2-6 | TRBV7-8 | CASSRWDRVTDGANVLTF
TRBJ1-2 | TRBV21-1 | CASSDWTVSISDYGYTF
TRBJ1-5 | TRBV15 | CATSIYRGGWNQPQHF
TRBJ2-1 | TRBV6-2/TRBV6-3 | CASSYLGSTGTEQFF
TRBJ2-3 | TRBV6-5 | CASSLRGTDTQYF
TRBJ2-7 | TRBV10-2 | CASSPTGAPYEQYF
TRBJ2-7 | TRBV28 | CASSLTGAPNNEQYF
TRBJ1-5 | TRBV6-2/TRBV6-3 | CASGNRNQPQRF
TRBJ2-3 | TRBV20-1 | CSARDGSGGETDTQYF
TRBJ2-7 | TRBV5-5 | CATQGGGYEQYF
TRBJ2-3 | TRBV28 | CASSLGATASTDTQYF
TRBJ2-5 | TRBV27 | CATRELSKETQYF
TRBJ1-1 | TRBV20-1 | CSARDGTDMNTEAFF
TRBJ1-5 | TRBV12-3/TRBV12-4 | CASNSGDPNNQPQHF
TRBJ1-6 | TRBV12-3/TRBV12-4 | CASSSGTSPLHF
TRBJ2-1 | TRBV9 | CASSVALGNEQFF
TRBJ2-7 | TRBV5-5 | CASSLGEGRYYEQYF
TRBJ2-7 | TRBV7-2 | CASSLEPGGYEQYF
TRBJ2-3 | TRBV15 | CATSRDGTSYADTQYF
TRBJ1-5 | TRBV24-1 | CATSDLPGGPQHF
TRBJ1-1 | TRBV29-1 | CSDNTGTEAFF
TRBJ2-3 | TRBV6-5 | CASSYAGETDTQYF
TRBJ2-3 | TRBV12-3/TRBV12-4 | CASSLFGITDTQYF
TRBJ1-1 | TRBV28 | CASSPPGGYTEAFF